A selection of T cell receptor beta chains follows, all from one sample in a study of graft-versus-host responses after intestinal transplantation. Using immunoSEQ multiplex PCR, the repertoire was profiled, and TCRdb retains in-frame clones only, with some absent. Altogether roughly 28,000 clones are present, about 81% being singletons, with the ten largest covering 0.65% to 0.85%. Their antigen targets remain unknown. Sequencing used unstimulated CD4+ T cells sorted from spleen or lymph node cells, obtained before intestinal transplant. The source is a human donor who received an intestinal transplant. CDR3s leave out the opening cysteine and the closing phenylalanine or tryptophan. The order of the fields is clone size, V gene, D gene, CDR3 protein. D genes are given only for firm matches. Clone size is given for some rows only: seen once, a few or many times, or a class if the clone is expanded.

>NA|TRBV30|NA
AWCAVGRGAGLKPQH
>medium-sized|TRBV6-5|NA
ASSYSEGSGNTIY
>NA|TRBV2|TRBD2
ASRASGAGANVLT
>NA|TRBV6-5|NA
ASRALGELF
>NA|TRBV7-2|TRBD1
ASSLIGPGTVYEQY
>NA|TRBV19|TRBD1
ASINRGPRPGELF
>NA|TRBV5-4|TRBD2
ASSLGGLAYNEQF
>NA|TRBV6-5|NA
ASRRDTGELF
>NA|TRBV7-2|TRBD2
ASSLPGTRETQY
>NA|TRBV9|NA
ASSADLYQETQY
>NA|TRBV10-3|NA
AITDGVAYGYT
>NA|TRBV19|NA
ASSTTDRNQPQH
>NA|TRBV6-1|NA
ASSVNQGIQY
>NA|TRBV7-9|TRBD2
ASSPGLHTDTQY
>NA|TRBV30|TRBD1
AWSSDRAYEQY
>NA|TRBV6-5|NA
ASSEEDSTDTQY
>NA|TRBV28|TRBD2
ASSSRPGLAGGSDTQY
>NA|TRBV5-4|NA
ASRLRGNTEAF
>few|TRBV6-5|TRBD1
ASSYSGQGVTYEQY
>NA|TRBV7-9|NA
ASSLLTGAGEQY
>once|TRBV5-1|NA
ASRSQISNQGTEAF
>NA|TRBV5-6|TRBD1
ASSLIGGLTGELF
>NA|TRBV5-8|TRBD2
ASSFLMGGTGANVLT
>NA|TRBV7-2|NA
ASSLGTRGADTQY
>few|TRBV2|NA
ASIRELGSNQPQH
>NA|TRBV5-3|NA
ARSWGPQLEDEQETQY
>once|TRBV4-1|NA
ASSRNSVNTDTQY
>NA|TRBV7-2|NA
ASSLAGGTQY
>NA|TRBV14|TRBD2
ASSRTGTSGRETQY
>NA|TRBV2|NA
ASSATGISYNEQF
>NA|TRBV19|TRBD1
ASSKPTGRGANVLT
>NA|TRBV21-1|NA
ASSKDRGWNQPQH
>few|TRBV27|TRBD2
ATKTSANTGELF
>NA|TRBV28|TRBD2
ASSPSVSGRVYEQY
>once|TRBV4-2|NA
ASSHAPTGINNGYT
>NA|TRBV6-5|NA
ASSEARLGEQY
>NA|TRBV7-9|NA
ASSFGLYQPQH
>NA|TRBV9|TRBD2
ASSALAAGIQETQY
>NA|TRBV2|NA
ASMHRSYEQY
>NA|TRBV6-1|NA
ASSPGISYNSPLH
>NA|TRBV21-1|NA
ASSKANIQY
>NA|TRBV5-1|TRBD2
ASSLVAGGQETQY
>NA|TRBV29-1|NA
SVEDWSPLKGGYGYT
>NA|TRBV6-5|NA
ASSRLASKTDTQY
>NA|TRBV18|NA
ASSPPTVWPSTDTQY
>NA|TRBV6-4|NA
ASSDSGAGANVLT
>few|TRBV15|NA
ATSREYRDDEQY
>NA|TRBV29-1|NA
SVAQGPGQPQH
>NA|TRBV12-5|TRBD1
ASGLVLGQGTTDTQY
>NA|TRBV6-5|TRBD1
ASRKRTGSSYEQY
>NA|TRBV25-1|NA
ASSEATSNEKLF
>once|TRBV11-2|TRBD1
ASSSDRARGYTEAF
>few|TRBV5-1|TRBD1
ASRTVTGVGNSPLH
>few|TRBV7-2|NA
ASSVLAPYEQY
>NA|TRBV5-1|TRBD1
ASSPYWDRGDNEQF
>NA|TRBV27|TRBD1
ASRAGGGTGLRGANVLT